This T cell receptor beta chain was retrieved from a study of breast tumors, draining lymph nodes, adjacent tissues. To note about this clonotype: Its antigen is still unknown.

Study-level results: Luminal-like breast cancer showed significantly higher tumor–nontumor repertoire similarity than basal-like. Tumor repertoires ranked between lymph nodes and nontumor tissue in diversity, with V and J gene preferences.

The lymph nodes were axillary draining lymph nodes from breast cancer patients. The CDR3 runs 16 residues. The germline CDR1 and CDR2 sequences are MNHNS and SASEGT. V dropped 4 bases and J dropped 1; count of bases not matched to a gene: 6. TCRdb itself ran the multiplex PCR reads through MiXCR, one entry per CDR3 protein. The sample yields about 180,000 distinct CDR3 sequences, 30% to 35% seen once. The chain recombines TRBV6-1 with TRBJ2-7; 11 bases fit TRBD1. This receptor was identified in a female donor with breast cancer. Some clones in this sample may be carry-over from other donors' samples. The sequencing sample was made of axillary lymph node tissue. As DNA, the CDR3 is TGTGCCAGCAGTGTCCGGGACAGGGGGATTTCCTACGAGCAGTACTTC. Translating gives CASSVRDRGISYEQYF.